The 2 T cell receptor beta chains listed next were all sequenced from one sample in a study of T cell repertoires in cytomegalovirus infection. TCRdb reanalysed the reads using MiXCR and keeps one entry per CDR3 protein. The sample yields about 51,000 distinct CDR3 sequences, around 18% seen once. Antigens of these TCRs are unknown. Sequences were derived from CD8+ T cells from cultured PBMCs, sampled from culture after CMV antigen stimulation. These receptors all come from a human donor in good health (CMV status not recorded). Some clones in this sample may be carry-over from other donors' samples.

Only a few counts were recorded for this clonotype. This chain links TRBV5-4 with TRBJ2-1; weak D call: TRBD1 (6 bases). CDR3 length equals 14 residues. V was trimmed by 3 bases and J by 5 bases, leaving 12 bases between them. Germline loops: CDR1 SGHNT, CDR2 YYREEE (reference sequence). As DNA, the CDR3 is TGTGCCAGCAGCTCCCCAGGGGATCACAATGAGCAGTTCTTC. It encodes CASSSPGDHNEQFF.

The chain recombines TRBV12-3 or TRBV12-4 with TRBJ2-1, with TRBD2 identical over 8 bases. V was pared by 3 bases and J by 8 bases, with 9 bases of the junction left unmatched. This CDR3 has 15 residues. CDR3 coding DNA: TGTGCCAGCAGTTTTTCCCCGGGGGGGCAAGATGAGCAGTTCTTC. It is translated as CASSFSPGGQDEQFF.